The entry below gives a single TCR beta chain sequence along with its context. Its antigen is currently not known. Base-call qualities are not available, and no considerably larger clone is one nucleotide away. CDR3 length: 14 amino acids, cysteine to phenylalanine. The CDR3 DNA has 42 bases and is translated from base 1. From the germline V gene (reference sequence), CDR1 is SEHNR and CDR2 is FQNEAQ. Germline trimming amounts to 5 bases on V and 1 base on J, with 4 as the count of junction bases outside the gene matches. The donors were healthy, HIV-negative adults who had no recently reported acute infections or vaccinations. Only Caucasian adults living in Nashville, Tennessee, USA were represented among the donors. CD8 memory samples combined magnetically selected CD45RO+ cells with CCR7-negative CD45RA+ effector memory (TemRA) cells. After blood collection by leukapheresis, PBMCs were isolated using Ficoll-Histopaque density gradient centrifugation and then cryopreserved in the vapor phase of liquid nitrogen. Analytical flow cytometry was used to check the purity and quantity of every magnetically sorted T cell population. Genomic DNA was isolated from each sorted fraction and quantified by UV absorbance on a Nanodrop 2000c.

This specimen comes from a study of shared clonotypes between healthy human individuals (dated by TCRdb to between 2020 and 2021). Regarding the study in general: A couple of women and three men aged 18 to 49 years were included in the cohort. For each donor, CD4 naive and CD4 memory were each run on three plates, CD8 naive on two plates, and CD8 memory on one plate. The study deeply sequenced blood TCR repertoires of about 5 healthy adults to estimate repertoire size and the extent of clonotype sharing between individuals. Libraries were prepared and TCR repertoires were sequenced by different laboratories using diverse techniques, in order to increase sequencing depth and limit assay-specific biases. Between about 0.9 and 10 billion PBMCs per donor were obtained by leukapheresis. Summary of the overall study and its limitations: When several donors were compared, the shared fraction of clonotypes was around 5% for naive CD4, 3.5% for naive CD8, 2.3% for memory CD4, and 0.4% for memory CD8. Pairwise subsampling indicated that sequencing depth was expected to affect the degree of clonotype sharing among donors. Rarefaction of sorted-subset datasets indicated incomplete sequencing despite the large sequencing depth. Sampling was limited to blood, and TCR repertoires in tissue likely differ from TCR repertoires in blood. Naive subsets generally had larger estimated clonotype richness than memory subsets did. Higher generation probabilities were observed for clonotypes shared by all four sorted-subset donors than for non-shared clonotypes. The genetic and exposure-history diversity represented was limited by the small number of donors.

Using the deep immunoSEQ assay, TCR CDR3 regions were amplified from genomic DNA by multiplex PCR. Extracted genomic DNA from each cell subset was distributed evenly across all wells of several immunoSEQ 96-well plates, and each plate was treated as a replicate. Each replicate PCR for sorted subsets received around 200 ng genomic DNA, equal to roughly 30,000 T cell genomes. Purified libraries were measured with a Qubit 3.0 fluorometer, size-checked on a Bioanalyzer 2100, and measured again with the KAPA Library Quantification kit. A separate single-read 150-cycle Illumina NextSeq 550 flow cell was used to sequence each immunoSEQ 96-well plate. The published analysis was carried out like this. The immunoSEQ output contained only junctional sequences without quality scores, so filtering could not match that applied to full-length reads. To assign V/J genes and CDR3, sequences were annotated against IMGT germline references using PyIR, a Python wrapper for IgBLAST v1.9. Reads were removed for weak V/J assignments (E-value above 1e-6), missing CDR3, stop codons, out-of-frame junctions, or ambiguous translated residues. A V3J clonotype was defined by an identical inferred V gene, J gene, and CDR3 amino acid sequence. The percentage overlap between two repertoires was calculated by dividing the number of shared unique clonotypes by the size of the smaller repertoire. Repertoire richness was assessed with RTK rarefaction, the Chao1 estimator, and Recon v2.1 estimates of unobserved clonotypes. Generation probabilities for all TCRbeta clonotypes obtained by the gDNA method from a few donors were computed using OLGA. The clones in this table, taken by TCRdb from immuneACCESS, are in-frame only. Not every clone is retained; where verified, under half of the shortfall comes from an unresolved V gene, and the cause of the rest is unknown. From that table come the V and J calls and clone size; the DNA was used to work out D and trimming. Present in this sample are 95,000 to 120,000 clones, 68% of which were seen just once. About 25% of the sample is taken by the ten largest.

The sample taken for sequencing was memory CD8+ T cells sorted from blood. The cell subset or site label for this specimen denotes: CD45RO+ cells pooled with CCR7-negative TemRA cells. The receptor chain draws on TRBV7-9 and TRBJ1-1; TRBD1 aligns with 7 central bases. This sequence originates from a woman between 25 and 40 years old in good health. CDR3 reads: CASSVGQSNTEAFF. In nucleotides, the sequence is TGTGCCAGCAGCGTGGGACAGTCGAACACTGAAGCTTTCTTT.